The 18 T cell receptor beta chains listed next were all sequenced from one sample in a study of T cells after yellow fever vaccination (dated by TCRdb to about 2019). Library generation was performed with 5' RACE. Reads for this sample came from an Illumina HiSeq 2500. The raw public reads went through TCRdb reprocessing: fastp at Q25, MiXCR clone calling, in-frame beta chains kept. Rows matching on CDR3 protein sequence are summarized as one entry with the most common DNA and genes. The sample profile shows 300,000 to 350,000 distinct CDR3 sequences; around 8.1% of them were found once. The leading ten clones occupy 15% to 20% of the sample. This specimen's treatment or condition label, per the study, means: live attenuated yellow fever vaccine strain. Sequences were derived from PBMCs, sampled approximately 47 days after the first yellow fever vaccination. All receptors come from a young man who received the YFV17D yellow fever vaccine.

The chain combines TRBV4-1 with TRBJ2-7, with 14 nucleotides matching TRBD2. V was pared by 5 bases and J by 2 bases, with 17 bases of the junction left unmatched. The germline V gene has CDR1 MGHRA and CDR2 YSYEKL. This CDR3 contains 20 residues. The CDR3 region is CASSFRGDTGLAGATYEQYF. In DNA, the CDR3 is TGCGCCAGCAGCTTCCGTGGGGACACGGGACTAGCGGGGGCTACCTACGAGCAGTACTTC.

V and J are TRBV9 and TRBJ1-1, with D tentatively TRBD1 (5 bases). Per germline, CDR1 SGDLS and CDR2 YYNGEE. V shed 1 base and J shed 6 bases, with 16 bases lying between them. The CDR3 has 15 amino acids. The CDR3 DNA is TGTGCCAGCAGCGTACTTCCCCAGGAGGGGCCTGAAGCTTTCTTT. Protein sequence: CASSVLPQEGPEAFF.

This clonotype was detected ten times or more. V is TRBV28 and J is TRBJ2-1, with D perhaps being TRBD1 or TRBD2 (5 bases each). V dropped 6 bases and J dropped 2 bases, with 20 bases sitting between them. The CDR3 covers 17 residues. The germline gives CDR1 MDHEN, CDR2 SYDVKM. CDR3 in DNA: TGTGCCAGCAGCCACGAGGGGACGAGGACTCCCTACAATGAGCAGTTCTTC. This codes for CASSHEGTRTPYNEQFF.

This clonotype was counted a few times. The chain is built from TRBV4-3 and TRBJ2-1; D possibly uses TRBD1 or TRBD2 (5 bases each). The germline V and J ends were trimmed by 1 base and 0 bases, with 10 bases remaining between them. There are 16 residues in the CDR3. In germline, CDR1 is LGHNA, CDR2 YSLEER. In DNA form, the CDR3 reads TGCGCCAGCAGCCAAGCGGCAGGGAGCTCCTACAATGAGCAGTTCTTC. Its translation: CASSQAAGSSYNEQFF.

This clonotype was seen a few times. The chain links TRBV5-1 to TRBJ1-4; 8 nucleotides line up with TRBD1. This CDR3 has 14 residues. The germline V gene has CDR1 SGHRS and CDR2 YFSETQ. J gave up 5 bases and V 5 bases, and 5 bases lay outside the gene matches. For the CDR3, the DNA is TGCGCCAGCAGTAGGACAGGGAGAAATGAAAAACTGTTTTTT. It translates to CASSRTGRNEKLFF.

The chain has TRBV5-5 and TRBJ2-2; tentatively, D is TRBD1 (6 bases). The germline V gene has CDR1 SGHKS and CDR2 YYEKEE (reference sequence). V lost 5 bases and J lost 4, with 15 bases in between. The CDR3 is 15 residues long. CDR3 loop: CASRQSGDRTGELFF. CDR3 bases: TGTGCCAGCAGGCAATCAGGGGACCGCACCGGGGAGCTGTTTTTT.

This clonotype was seen repeatedly, ten times or more. This chain connects TRBV5-1 to TRBJ2-3, with 11 positions matching TRBD1. This CDR3 is 15 amino acids long. The ends lost 0 bases at V and 4 bases at J; junction bases unmatched: 1. CDR1 is SGHRS, CDR2 YFSETQ, per germline. In nucleotides, the CDR3 is TGCGCCAGCAGCTTGGAGGGACAGGGGGCAGATACGCAGTATTTT. The encoded protein is CASSLEGQGADTQYF.

The rearrangement uses TRBV4-2 and TRBJ1-1; D gene uncertain. The length of the CDR3 is 14 residues. Between the trimmed V and J ends, which lost 0 bases and 4 bases, there was a span of 9 bases. Germline V CDR1 and CDR2: LGHNA, YNFKEQ. CDR3 protein: CASSQDRAGTEAFF. The CDR3 coding sequence is TGTGCCAGCAGCCAAGATCGGGCGGGCACTGAAGCTTTCTTT.

This clonotype was detected ten times or more. V gene TRBV10-3 combines with J gene TRBJ1-1; 9 nucleotides match TRBD1. Trimming removed 6 bases from V and 1 base from J; junction bases left unmatched: 0. CDR1 and CDR2 from the germline V gene are ENHRY and SYGVKD. This CDR3 spans 13 amino acids. DNA of the CDR3: TGTGCCATCAGGGGACAGGGGAACACTGAAGCTTTCTTT. Translated, it gives CAIRGQGNTEAFF.

This clonotype showed up just a few times. This sequence joins TRBV7-8 and TRBJ2-7; D is tentatively TRBD1 or TRBD2 (5 bases each). This CDR3 is 14 amino acids long. V dropped 5 bases and J dropped 0 bases, with 11 bases sitting between them. Germline assignment: CDR1 SGHVS and CDR2 FQNEAQ. CDR3 sequence reads: CASSITGTSYEQYV. CDR3 in DNA: TGTGCCAGCAGCATCACCGGGACCTCCTACGAGCAGTACGTC.

This clonotype has only a few counts. V gene TRBV20-1 combines with J gene TRBJ2-5; the D call may be TRBD1 or TRBD2 (5 bases each). The V gene lost 0 bases and the J gene lost 3 bases, with 14 bases spanning the gap. Germline-derived CDR1 and CDR2 are DFQATT and SNEGSKA (reference sequence). The CDR3 has 15 amino acids. The chain's CDR3 is CSARDPGMGEETQYF. The CDR3 DNA reads as TGCAGTGCTAGAGATCCGGGAATGGGGGAAGAGACCCAGTACTTC.

The sample holds a few counts of this clonotype. The chain couples TRBV6-1 to TRBJ1-5; D unclear. The germline gives CDR1 MNHNS, CDR2 SASEGT. The CDR3 is made up of 14 amino acids. Trimming pared 6 bases from V and 0 bases from J, leaving 9 bases between. The CDR3 loop reads CASSQPYSNQPQHF. DNA for the CDR3: TGTGCCAGCAGCCAGCCTTATAGCAATCAGCCCCAGCATTTT.

This clonotype was picked up a small number of times. V and J are TRBV5-1 and TRBJ2-2; 12 nucleotides align to TRBD1. The CDR3 runs to 16 residues. CDR1 SGHRS and CDR2 YFSETQ come from the germline V gene. Germline trimming cut 0 bases from V and 9 bases from J; bases unmatched to any gene: 6. The CDR3 sequence is CASSLEGQGAGRELFF. The CDR3 coding sequence is TGCGCCAGCAGCTTGGAGGGACAGGGGGCAGGCCGGGAGCTGTTTTTT.

Only a few counts were recorded for this clonotype. This chain connects TRBV5-1 to TRBJ2-1; the D gene is possibly TRBD1 (6 bases). The V end lost 7 bases, the J end lost 4 bases, and 18 bases lay between the germline ends. The CDR3 runs to 15 residues. The germline CDR1 and CDR2 sequences are SGHRS and YFSETQ. The CDR3 sequence: CASAGERETYNEQFF. DNA for the CDR3: TGCGCCAGCGCAGGGGAAAGGGAGACTTACAATGAGCAGTTCTTC.

This clonotype was observed at least ten times. The chain links TRBV5-1 to TRBJ1-6, with D possibly TRBD1 on 5 matching bases. The V and J ends lost 0 bases and 3 bases respectively, with 10 bases between them. The CDR3 is 16 amino acids. CDR1 is SGHRS and CDR2 is YFSETQ in the germline V gene. CDR3 DNA: TGCGCCAGCAGCTTGGACAGGCGCGTCTATAATTCACCCCTCCACTTT. Protein sequence: CASSLDRRVYNSPLHF.

This clonotype came up many times. The chain uses TRBV7-2 and TRBJ2-7; D unresolved. This CDR3 contains 13 residues. Trimming left V 1 base short and J 3 bases short, with 7 bases between. CDR1 and CDR2 from the germline V gene are SGHTA and FQGNSA. The CDR3 region has the DNA TGTGCCAGCAGCTTAGGTGGGTTCTACGAGCAGTACTTC. Protein product: CASSLGGFYEQYF.

This clonotype was recorded at least ten times. The chain combines TRBV11-3 with TRBJ1-2, with TRBD1 as a possible D gene (5 bases). Trimming removed 5 bases at V and 4 bases at J, with 11 bases between. This CDR3 comprises 13 residues. Germline assignment: CDR1 SGHNT and CDR2 YENEEA. The CDR3 sequence: CASSPRDGYGYTF. The CDR3 region has the DNA TGTGCCAGCAGCCCCCGGGACGGCTATGGCTACACCTTC.

This clonotype was found many times. This sequence joins TRBV3-1 and TRBJ1-3; D is ambiguous. V was cut by 4 bases and J by 0 bases, with 13 bases left in between. Germline loops: CDR1 LGHDT, CDR2 YNNKEL (reference sequence). The CDR3 is 16 amino acids. The CDR3 loop reads CASSPTGSGSGNTIYF. DNA for the CDR3: TGTGCCAGCAGCCCGACCGGCTCGGGCTCTGGAAACACCATATATTTT. Full variable domain (remainder filled in from reference TRBV3-1 and TRBJ1-3): DTAVSQTPKYLVTQMGNDKSIKCEQNLGHDTMYWYKQDSKKFLKIMFSYNNKELIINETVPNRFSPKSPDKAHLNLHINSLELGDSAVYFCASSPTGSGSGNTIYFGEGSWLTVV.